This T cell receptor (beta chain) is drawn from a study of blood T cell repertoires in COVID-19. Study-wide background: From the United States, Italy and Spain came samples of acute and convalescent COVID-19. T cells, B-cell-depleted T cells, or PBMCs provided the cDNA or gDNA that served as material.

Enrolled during active infection, Seattle patients were then followed longitudinally. Study processing details: By means of reference gene primer amplification, nucleated cell counts were estimated. The assay was immunoSEQ multiplex PCR, and TCRdb's table has in-frame clones only and misses some. D and trimming were read from the DNA, whereas the V and J calls and clone size are those reported in that table. The sample lists roughly 230,000 clones; about 82% were seen once. The CDR3 loop spans 11 amino acids. The germline V and J ends were trimmed by 5 bases and 6 bases, with 8 bases remaining between them. Germline lookup yields CDR1 SGHTA and CDR2 FQGNSA.

Input material: peripheral blood. The rearrangement uses TRBV7-2 and TRBJ2-7; D uncertain. The sequence was collected from a man in his fifties with COVID-19, enrolled during active disease. The CDR3, as DNA: TGTGCCAGCAGCGCAAGCCGCGAGCAGTACTTC. Amino acids: CASSASREQYF.